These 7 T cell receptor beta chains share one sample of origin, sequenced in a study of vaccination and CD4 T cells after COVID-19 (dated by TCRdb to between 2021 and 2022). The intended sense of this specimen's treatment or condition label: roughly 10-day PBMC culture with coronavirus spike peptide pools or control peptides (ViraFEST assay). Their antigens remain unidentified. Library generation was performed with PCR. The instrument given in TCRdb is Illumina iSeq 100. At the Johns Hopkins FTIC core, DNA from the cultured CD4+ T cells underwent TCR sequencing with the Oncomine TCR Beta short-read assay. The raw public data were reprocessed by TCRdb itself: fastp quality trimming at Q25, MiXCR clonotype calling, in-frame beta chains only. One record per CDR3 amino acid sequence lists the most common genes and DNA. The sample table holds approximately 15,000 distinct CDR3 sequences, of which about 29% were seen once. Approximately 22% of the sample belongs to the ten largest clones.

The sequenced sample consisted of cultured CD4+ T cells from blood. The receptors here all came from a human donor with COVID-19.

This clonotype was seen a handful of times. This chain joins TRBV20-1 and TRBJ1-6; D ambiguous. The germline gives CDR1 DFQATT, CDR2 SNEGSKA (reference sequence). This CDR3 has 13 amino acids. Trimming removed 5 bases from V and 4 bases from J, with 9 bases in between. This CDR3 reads CSASDGYNSPLHF. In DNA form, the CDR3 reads TGCAGTGCTTCCGACGGTTATAATTCACCCCTCCACTTT.

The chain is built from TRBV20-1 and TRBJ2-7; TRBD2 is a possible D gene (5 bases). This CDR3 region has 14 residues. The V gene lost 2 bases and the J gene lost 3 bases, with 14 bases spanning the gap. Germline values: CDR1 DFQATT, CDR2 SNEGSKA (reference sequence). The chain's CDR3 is CSARTRTGGYEQYF. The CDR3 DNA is TGCAGTGCTAGAACCCGGACCGGAGGCTACGAGCAGTACTTC.

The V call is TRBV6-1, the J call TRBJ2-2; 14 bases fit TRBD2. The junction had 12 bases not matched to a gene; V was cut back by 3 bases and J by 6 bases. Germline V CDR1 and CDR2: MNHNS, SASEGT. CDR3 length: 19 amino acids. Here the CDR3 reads CASSDLPTSGGVTAGELFF. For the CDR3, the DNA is TGTGCCAGCAGTGATTTGCCGACTAGCGGGGGGGTGACGGCCGGGGAGCTGTTTTTT.

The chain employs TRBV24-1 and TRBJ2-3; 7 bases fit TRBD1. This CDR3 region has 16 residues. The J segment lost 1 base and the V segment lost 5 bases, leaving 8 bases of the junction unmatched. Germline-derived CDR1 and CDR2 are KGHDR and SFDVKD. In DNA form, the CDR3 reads TGTGCCACCAGTGGAGGTACCGACAGGGGCACAGATACGCAGTATTTT. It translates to CATSGGTDRGTDTQYF.

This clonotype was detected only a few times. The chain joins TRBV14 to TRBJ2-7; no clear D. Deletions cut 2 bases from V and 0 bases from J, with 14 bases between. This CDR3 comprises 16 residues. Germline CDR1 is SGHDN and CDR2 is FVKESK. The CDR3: CASSQMGGGSSYEQYF. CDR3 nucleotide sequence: TGTGCCAGCAGCCAAATGGGTGGTGGGTCCTCCTACGAGCAGTACTTC.

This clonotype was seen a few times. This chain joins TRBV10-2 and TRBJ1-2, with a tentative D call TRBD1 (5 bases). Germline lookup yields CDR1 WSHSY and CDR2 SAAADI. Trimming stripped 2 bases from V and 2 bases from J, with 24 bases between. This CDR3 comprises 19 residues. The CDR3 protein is CASSERLSGVTDSNYGYTF. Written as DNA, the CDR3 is TGCGCCAGCAGTGAGCGGTTGTCGGGGGTCACGGACTCCAACTATGGCTACACCTTC.

In nucleotides, the CDR3 is TGTGCCAGCAGCCCGGGGGAGGGCCGCGAGCAGTACTTC. It codes for CASSPGEGREQYF. The chain has TRBV11-2 and TRBJ2-7, with 7 positions matching TRBD2. This CDR3 has 13 amino acids. CDR1 and CDR2 from the germline V gene are SGHAT and FQNNGV. With 5 bases clipped from V and 6 bases from J, the junction kept 7 bases outside the gene matches.